This T cell receptor (beta chain) stems from a study of blood T cell repertoires in COVID-19. Across the whole study: Specimens from acute and convalescent COVID-19 originated in the United States, Italy and Spain.

Enrolled through a virtual design, the participants were between roughly 18 and 95 years of age and came from 24 US areas. Original methodology: Reference gene primers were amplified, and this amplification served to estimate nucleated cell counts. Clones were sequenced by immunoSEQ multiplex PCR, and TCRdb holds only the in-frame ones, with some missing. V, J and clone size are those of that table, while D and trimming were read from the DNA. The sample has 450,000 to 600,000 clones, roughly 90% seen once. This CDR3 has 14 amino acids. Between the trimmed V and J ends, which lost 3 bases and 2 bases, there was a span of 8 bases. Germline assignment: CDR1 MDHEN and CDR2 SYDVKM.

V is TRBV28 and J is TRBJ1-3; D gene unclear. Sequencing used PBMCs or T cells enriched from blood (not recorded which). The TCR was taken from a woman aged 18-30 years who had recovered from COVID-19. The CDR3 DNA follows: TGTGCCAGCAGTTTTGGGGAGGCTGGAAACACCATATATTTT. Protein: CASSFGEAGNTIYF.